This T cell receptor beta chain was sequenced in a study of radiation and T cells in renal cell carcinoma. Study in general: Nephrectomy followed 15 Gy stereotactic body radiation by 4 weeks. Study results and limitations: From baseline, blood top tumor clonotypes peaked at 2 weeks post-radiation.

Regarding time point: baseline pretreatment blood. The sample's treatment: 15 Gy SBRT to primary tumor, nephrectomy 4 weeks later. The V gene's germline CDR1 is MDHEN and CDR2 SYDVKM. CDR3 length: 17 amino acids. V lost 8 bases and J lost 2; bases outside the gene matches: 11. TCRdb keeps only in-frame clones here, not all; method: immunoSEQ multiplex PCR. The sample yields some 110,000 clones, roughly four fifths seen once. In the case of this clone: Its matching antigen is unknown.

This clonotype was sampled from a woman aged 55-69 years with renal cell carcinoma. The rearrangement joins TRBV28 to TRBJ1-3; TRBD1 aligns across 11 bases. The sample consisted of blood, taken from a patient whose treatment included radiotherapy and nephrectomy. In DNA form, the CDR3 reads TGTGCCAGCGGATACCCCCGGGACAGGGGGACTGGAAACACCATATATTTT. Its protein product is CASGYPRDRGTGNTIYF.